The clone carrying this TCR beta chain was detected a few times. Preparation of the TCRbeta library involved a method that used unique molecular identifiers. TCRdb analysed the PCR reads with MiXCR anew, one entry per CDR3 protein. Found here are over 550,000 distinct CDR3 sequences, about 10% of them singletons; the top ten hold about 4.2%. The sample originates from a study of T-cell reconstitution after alpha-beta-depleted transplantation in children. The CDR3 length is 15 residues. With 5 bases removed from V and 3 bases from J, the gap between germline ends came to 17 bases. Looked up from germline, CDR1 is SGHAT and CDR2 is FQDESV (reference sequence).

The receptor was isolated from a human donor who donated a stem cell graft to a child with acute myeloid leukemia. The chain couples TRBV11-1 to TRBJ2-7; D not certain. Sequenced here: PBMCs from the stem cell graft donor, sampled from the stem cell graft. The CDR3, as DNA: TGTGCCAGCAGCCGCGGCGTATCTCCTAACTACGAGCAGTACTTC. This codes for CASSRGVSPNYEQYF.